This T cell receptor beta chain derives from a study of OX40 agonist ivuxolimab in advanced cancers. In the study overall: Ivuxolimab was a fully human IgG2 agonistic monoclonal antibody targeting the costimulatory receptor OX40 (CD134). The paper covers the monotherapy dose-escalation part of the phase I ivuxolimab trial, which included N ≈ 52 patients. Partial responses were achieved by three dose-escalation patients, of whom one had hepatocellular carcinoma and two had cutaneous melanoma. Intravenous ivuxolimab was administered to patients every 2 weeks at six dose levels: 0.01, 0.1, 0.3, 1.5, 3 and 10 mg/kg. Prior anti-PD-1, anti-PD-L1 or anti-CTLA-4 therapy was permitted, and 40% of dose-escalation patients had received checkpoint inhibitors. Among the 50 to 55 dose-escalation patients, 19 had hepatocellular carcinoma, approximately 15 melanoma, 9 renal cell carcinoma and 9 head and neck cancer. A male proportion of around 80% and a mean age of approximately 62 years, ranging from about 23 to 79, were recorded for the dose-escalation cohort. The point of sequencing TCRbeta in the periphery was to test whether ivuxolimab changed TCR sequence diversity and drove clonal T-cell expansion.

A word on this clone: The target of this receptor is not known. No clone much larger than this one lies a single base away; base qualities are absent.

Findings and caveats that apply to the study as a whole: Low levels of normalized T-cell clonal expansion were also shown by some nonresponding patients. The antigen specificity of the clonally expanded peripheral T cells was not determined. In partial responders in the 0.1-3.0 mg/kg groups, normalized peripheral clonal expansion was found to be among the lowest, especially among CD8+ T cells. At doses of 0.1 to 3.0 mg/kg, clonal expansion of both CD4+ and CD8+ blood T cells was observed from baseline to week 6. After ivuxolimab, CD8+ T cells had more expanded clones than CD4+ T cells on average.

For sequencing of the TCRbeta CDR3 region, genomic DNA was extracted from the sorted cells. The immunoSEQ Assay was used for sequencing of TCRbeta CDR3 regions. TCRdb carries this immuneACCESS record with in-frame sequences only. Its versions omit some clonotypes, under half of them owing to an unresolved V gene in the studies checked, with the rest unexplained. The sample table lists roughly 65,000 clones, 60% to 85% of them with a count of one. In total, the top ten clones hold around 2.3% of the sample. Reading the germline V gene gives CDR1 MNHNS and CDR2 SASEGT. V was cut back by 8 bases and J by 5 bases, leaving a gap of 15 bases between them. Taken from cysteine to phenylalanine, the CDR3 has 13 residues. Only the CDR3 DNA stays, 39 bases, in frame from base 1. Patients with autoimmune disease history or receiving systemic immunosuppression were excluded from the trial. Peripheral blood for TCR sequencing was collected from all dose cohorts at baseline, on cycle 4 day 1, and on cycle 7 day 1. Samples came from an open-label, multicenter, first-in-human phase I dose-escalation trial of ivuxolimab. Adults with locally advanced or metastatic melanoma, renal cell, hepatocellular, or head and neck squamous cell carcinoma were enrolled in the trial. Before TCR sequencing, CD4+ and CD8+ T cells were separately sorted from peripheral blood.

The TCR was taken from an adult with an advanced solid tumor such as melanoma, head and neck, liver or kidney cancer. The sequences come from CD4+ or CD8+ T cells sorted from blood, collected in a trial of the OX40 agonist ivuxolimab. The V and J segments used are TRBV6-1 and TRBJ1-1; the D gene remains uncertain. CDR3 region: CASALRVGTEAFF. The DNA sequence follows: TGTGCCAGCGCTCTTCGGGTTGGGACTGAAGCTTTCTTT.